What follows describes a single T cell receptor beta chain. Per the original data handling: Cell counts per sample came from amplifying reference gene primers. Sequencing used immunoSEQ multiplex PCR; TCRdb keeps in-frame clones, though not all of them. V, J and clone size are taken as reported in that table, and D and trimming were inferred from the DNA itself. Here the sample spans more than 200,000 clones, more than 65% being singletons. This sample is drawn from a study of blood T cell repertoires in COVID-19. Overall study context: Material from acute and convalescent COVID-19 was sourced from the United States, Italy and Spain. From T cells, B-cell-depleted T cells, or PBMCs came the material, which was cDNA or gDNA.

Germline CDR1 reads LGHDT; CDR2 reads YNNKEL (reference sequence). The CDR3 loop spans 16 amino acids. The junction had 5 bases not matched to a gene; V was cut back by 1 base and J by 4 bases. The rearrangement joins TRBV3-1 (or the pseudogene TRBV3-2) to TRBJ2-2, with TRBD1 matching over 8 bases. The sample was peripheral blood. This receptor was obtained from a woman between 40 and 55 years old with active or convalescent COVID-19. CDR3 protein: CASSQGDRQSTGELFF. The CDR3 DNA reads TGTGCCAGCAGCCAAGGGGACAGGCAGTCCACCGGGGAGCTGTTTTTT.